Each of the 2 T cell receptor beta chains below was sequenced from the same sample in a study of blood T cell repertoires in COVID-19. The table came from immunoSEQ multiplex PCR; TCRdb's copy has only in-frame clones and leaves some out. In the table there are 250,000 or so clones, more than 80% of which are singletons. The sequenced material came from PBMCs or T cells enriched from blood (not recorded which). These receptor sequences come from a young woman with acute COVID-19.

The gene calls are TRBV5-4 and TRBJ2-1; the D gene is possibly TRBD1 (5 bases). CDR1 and CDR2 from the germline V gene are SGHNT and YYREEE (reference sequence). The CDR3 is 16 residues long. V was clipped by 0 bases and J by 5 bases, with 15 bases between them. This CDR3 reads CASSLATTGAHNEQFF. The CDR3 DNA is TGTGCCAGCAGCTTGGCCACTACTGGGGCCCACAATGAGCAGTTCTTC.

The chain combines TRBV11-2 with TRBJ2-1, with TRBD1 matching 7 bases. V was pared by 4 bases and J by 2 bases, with 17 bases of the junction left unmatched. Per the germline V gene, CDR1 is SGHAT and CDR2 is FQNNGV. This CDR3 is 19 amino acids long. CDR3 coding DNA: TGTGCCAGCAGCTCGGGCCGGACGCCTGACAGGGCTACCTACAATGAGCAGTTCTTC. It translates to CASSSGRTPDRATYNEQFF.